This T cell receptor beta chain came from a study of blood T cell repertoires in COVID-19. Study overall: Sites in the United States, Italy and Spain provided acute and convalescent COVID-19 samples. The analysed material was cDNA or gDNA that came from T cells, B-cell-depleted T cells, or PBMCs.

In the study's own analysis: The assay estimated nucleated cells by amplifying reference gene primers. Profiling relied on immunoSEQ multiplex PCR, and the TCRdb table lists in-frame clones only, not all of them. V, J and clone size reflect that table, while D and trimming were determined from the DNA. The sample has around 120,000 clones, around three quarters seen once. The V end lost 3 bases, the J end lost 0 bases, and 8 bases lay between the germline ends. From germline, CDR1 is MNHNY and CDR2 SVGAGI (reference sequence). This CDR3 is 15 amino acids long. Sequenced input: peripheral blood. This receptor was identified in a woman older than 75 with acute or convalescent COVID-19. This chain uses TRBV6-6 with TRBJ2-2, with D hard to call. In DNA, the CDR3 is TGTGCCAGCAGTTATGCTATAACGAACACCGGGGAGCTGTTTTTT. It encodes CASSYAITNTGELFF.